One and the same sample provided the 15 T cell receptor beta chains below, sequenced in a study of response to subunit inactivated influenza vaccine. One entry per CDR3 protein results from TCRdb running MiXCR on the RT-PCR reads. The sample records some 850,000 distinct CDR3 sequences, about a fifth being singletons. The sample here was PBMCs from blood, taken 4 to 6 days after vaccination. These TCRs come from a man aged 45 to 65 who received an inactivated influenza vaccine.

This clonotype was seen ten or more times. CDR3 loop: CSARAGLAGRTDTQYF. CDR3 nucleotide sequence: TGCAGTGCTAGAGCGGGACTAGCGGGCCGTACAGATACGCAGTATTTT. The chain combines TRBV20-1 with TRBJ2-3; TRBD2 matches at 12 bases. The CDR3 has 16 residues. Germline assignment: CDR1 DFQATT and CDR2 SNEGSKA (reference sequence). Trimming removed 1 base from V and 3 bases from J; junction bases left unmatched: 5.

The CDR3 DNA follows: TGTGCCAGCTCACCTAGAAACAGGGGACCCCTACTAGCGGAGAGCACAGATACGCAGTATTTT. Translating it yields CASSPRNRGPLLAESTDTQYF. V and J are TRBV18 and TRBJ2-3, with D possibly being TRBD2 (8 bases). The ends were cut back, 3 bases at V and 0 bases at J, with 28 bases in the middle. Germline V gene lookup returns CDR1 KGHSH and CDR2 LQKENI. The CDR3 length is 21 residues.

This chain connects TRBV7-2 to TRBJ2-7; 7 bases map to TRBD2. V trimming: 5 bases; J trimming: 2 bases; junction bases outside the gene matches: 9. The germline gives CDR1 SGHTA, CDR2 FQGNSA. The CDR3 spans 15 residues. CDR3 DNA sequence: TGTGCCAGCAGCCCGAGAGCGGGGATTGCCTACGAGCAGTACTTC. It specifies CASSPRAGIAYEQYF.

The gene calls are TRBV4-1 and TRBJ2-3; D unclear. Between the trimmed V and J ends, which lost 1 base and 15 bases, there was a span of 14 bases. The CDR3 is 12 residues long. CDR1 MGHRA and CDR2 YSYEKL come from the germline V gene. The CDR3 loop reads CASSQAGRTVYF. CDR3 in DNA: TGCGCCAGCAGCCAAGCGGGCCGGACGGTATATTTT.

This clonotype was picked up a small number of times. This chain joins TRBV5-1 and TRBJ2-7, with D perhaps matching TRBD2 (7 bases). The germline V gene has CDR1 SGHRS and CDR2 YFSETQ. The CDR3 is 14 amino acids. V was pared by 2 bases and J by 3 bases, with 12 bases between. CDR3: CASSLQGLLYEQYF. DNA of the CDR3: TGCGCCAGCAGCTTACAGGGACTACTCTACGAGCAGTACTTC.

Here the CDR3 reads CASSPRRTGPRTDTQYF. DNA for the CDR3: TGCGCCAGCAGCCCACGACGGACAGGTCCCCGCACAGATACGCAGTATTTT. The rearrangement joins TRBV5-1 to TRBJ2-3, with TRBD1 identical over 7 bases. The junction had 12 bases not matched to a gene; V was cut back by 4 bases and J by 1 base. The germline V gene encodes CDR1 SGHRS and CDR2 YFSETQ. This CDR3 has 17 residues.

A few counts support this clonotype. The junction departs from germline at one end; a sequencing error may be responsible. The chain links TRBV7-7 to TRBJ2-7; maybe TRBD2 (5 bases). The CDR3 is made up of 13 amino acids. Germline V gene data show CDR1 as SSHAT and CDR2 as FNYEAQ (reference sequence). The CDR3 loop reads CASSLAQEYEQYF. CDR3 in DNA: TGTGCTAGCAGCTTAGCGCAAGAGTACGAGCAGTACTTC. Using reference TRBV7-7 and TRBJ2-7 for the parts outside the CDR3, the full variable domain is GAGVSQSPRYKVTKRGQDVTLRCDPISSHATLYWYQQALGQGPEFLTYFNYEAQPDKSGLPSDRFSAERPEGSISTLTIQRTEQRDSAMYRCASSLAQEYEQYFGPGTRLTVT.

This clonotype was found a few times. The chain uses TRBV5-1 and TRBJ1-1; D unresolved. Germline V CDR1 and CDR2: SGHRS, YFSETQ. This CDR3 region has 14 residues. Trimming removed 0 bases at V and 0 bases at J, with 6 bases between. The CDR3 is CASSLDPVNTEAFF. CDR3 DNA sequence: TGCGCCAGCAGCTTGGATCCGGTGAACACTGAAGCTTTCTTT.

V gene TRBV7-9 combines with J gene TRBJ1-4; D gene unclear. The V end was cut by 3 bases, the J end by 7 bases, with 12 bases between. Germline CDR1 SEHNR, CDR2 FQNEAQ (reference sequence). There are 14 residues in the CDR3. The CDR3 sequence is CASSLPGTGEKLFF. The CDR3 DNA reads TGTGCCAGCAGCTTGCCAGGCACGGGTGAAAAACTGTTTTTT.

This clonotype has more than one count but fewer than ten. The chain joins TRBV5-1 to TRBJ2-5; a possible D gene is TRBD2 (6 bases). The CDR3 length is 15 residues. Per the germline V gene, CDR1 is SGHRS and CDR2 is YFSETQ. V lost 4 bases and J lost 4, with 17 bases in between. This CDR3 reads CASSRTWAEGETQYF. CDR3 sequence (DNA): TGCGCCAGCAGCCGGACTTGGGCGGAGGGAGAGACCCAGTACTTC.

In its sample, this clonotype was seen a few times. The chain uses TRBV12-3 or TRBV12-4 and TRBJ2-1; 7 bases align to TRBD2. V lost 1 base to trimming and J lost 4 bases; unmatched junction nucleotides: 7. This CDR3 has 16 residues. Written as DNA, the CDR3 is TGTGCCAGCAGTTTAGGCTACGGGGGGTCTTACAATGAGCAGTTCTTC. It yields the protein CASSLGYGGSYNEQFF.

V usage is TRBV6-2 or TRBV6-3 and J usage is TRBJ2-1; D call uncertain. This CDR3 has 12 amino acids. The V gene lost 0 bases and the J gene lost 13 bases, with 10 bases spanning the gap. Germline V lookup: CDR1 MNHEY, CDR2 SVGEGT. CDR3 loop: CASSYSSSLQFF. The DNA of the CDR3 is TGTGCCAGCAGTTACTCTTCCTCCCTACAGTTCTTC.

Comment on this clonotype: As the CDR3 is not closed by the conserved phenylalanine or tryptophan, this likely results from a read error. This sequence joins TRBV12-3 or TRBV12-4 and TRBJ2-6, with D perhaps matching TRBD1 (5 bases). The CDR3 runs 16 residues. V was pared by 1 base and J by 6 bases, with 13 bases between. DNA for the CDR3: TGTGCCAGCAGTTTAGGCAGACAGTCCGTGGCCAACGTCCTGACTTCC. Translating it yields CASSLGRQSVANVLTS.

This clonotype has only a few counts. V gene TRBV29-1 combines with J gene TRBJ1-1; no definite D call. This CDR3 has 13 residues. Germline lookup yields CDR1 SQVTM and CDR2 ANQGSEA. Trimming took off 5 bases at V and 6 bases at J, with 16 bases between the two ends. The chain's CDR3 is CSVYSIRGSEAFF. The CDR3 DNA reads TGCAGCGTTTACAGTATACGGGGATCTGAAGCTTTCTTT.

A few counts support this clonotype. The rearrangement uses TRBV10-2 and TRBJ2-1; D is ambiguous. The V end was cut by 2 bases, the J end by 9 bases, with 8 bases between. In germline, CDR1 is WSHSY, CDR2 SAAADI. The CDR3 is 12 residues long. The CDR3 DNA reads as TGCGCCAGCAGTGAGCCGGGCAGTGAGCAGTTCTTC. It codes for CASSEPGSEQFF.